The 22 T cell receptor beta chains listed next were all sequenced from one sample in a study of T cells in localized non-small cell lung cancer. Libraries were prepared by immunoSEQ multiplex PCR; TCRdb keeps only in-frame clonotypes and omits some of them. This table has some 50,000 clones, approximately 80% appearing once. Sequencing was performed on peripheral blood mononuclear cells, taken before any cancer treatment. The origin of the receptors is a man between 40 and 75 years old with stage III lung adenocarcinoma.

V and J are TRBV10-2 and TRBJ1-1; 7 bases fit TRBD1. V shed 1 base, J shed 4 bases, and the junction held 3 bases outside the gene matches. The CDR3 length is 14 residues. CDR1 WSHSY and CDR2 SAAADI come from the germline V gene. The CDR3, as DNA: TGCGCCAGCAGTGAGTTAACAGGGGTCACTGAAGCTTTCTTT. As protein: CASSELTGVTEAFF.

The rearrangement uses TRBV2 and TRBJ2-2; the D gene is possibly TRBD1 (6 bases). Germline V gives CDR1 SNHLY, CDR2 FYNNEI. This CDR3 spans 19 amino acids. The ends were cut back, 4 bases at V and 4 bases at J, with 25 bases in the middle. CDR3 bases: TGTGCCAGCAGTGGGGGTAAAGGGGGAAAGGGTGCAGGCACCGGGGAGCTGTTTTTT. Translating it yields CASSGGKGGKGAGTGELFF.

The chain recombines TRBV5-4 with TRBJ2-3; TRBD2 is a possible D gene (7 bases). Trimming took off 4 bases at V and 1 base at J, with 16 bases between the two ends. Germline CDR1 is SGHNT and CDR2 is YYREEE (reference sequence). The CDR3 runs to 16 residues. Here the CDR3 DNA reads TGTGCCAGCAGCACCCCCACGCGGGGGCGCACAGATACGCAGTATTTT. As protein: CASSTPTRGRTDTQYF.

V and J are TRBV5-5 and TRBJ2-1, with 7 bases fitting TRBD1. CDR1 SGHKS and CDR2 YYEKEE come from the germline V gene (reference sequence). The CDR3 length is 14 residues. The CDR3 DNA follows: TGTGCATCTAGGCCGGGACAGAATTACAATGAGCAGTTCTTC. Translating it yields CASRPGQNYNEQFF.

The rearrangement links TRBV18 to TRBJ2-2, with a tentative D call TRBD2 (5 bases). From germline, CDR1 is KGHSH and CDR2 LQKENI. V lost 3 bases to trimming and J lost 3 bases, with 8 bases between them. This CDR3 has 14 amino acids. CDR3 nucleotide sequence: TGTGCCAGCTCACCTGGGCGGGACACCGGGGAGCTGTTTTTT. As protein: CASSPGRDTGELFF.

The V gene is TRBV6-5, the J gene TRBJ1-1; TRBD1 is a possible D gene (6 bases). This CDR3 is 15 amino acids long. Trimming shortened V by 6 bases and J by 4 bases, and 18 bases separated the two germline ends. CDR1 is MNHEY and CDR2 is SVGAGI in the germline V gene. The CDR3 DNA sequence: TGTGCCAGCAGCCCGTTGGGGGGGCGAGGCACTGAAGCTTTCTTT. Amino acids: CASSPLGGRGTEAFF.

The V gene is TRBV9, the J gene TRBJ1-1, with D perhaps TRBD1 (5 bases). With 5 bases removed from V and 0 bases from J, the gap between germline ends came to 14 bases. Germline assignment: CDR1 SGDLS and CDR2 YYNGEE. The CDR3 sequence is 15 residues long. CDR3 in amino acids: CASSDPGRVNTEAFF. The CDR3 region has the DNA TGTGCCAGCAGTGACCCAGGGCGGGTGAACACTGAAGCTTTCTTT.

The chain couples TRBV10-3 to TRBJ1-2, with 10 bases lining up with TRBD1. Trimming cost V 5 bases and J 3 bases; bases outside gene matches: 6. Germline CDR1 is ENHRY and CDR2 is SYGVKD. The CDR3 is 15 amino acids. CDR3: CAISRTGGVDYGYTF. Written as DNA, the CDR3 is TGTGCCATCAGTAGGACAGGGGGAGTGGACTATGGCTACACCTTC.

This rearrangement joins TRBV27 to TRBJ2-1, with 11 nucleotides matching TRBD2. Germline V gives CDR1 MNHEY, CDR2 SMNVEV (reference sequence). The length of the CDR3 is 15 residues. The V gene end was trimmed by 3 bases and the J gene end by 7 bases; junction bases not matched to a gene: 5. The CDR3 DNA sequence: TGTGCCAGCAGTTTTAGTATAGCGGGGGGGAATGAGCAGTTCTTC. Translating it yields CASSFSIAGGNEQFF.

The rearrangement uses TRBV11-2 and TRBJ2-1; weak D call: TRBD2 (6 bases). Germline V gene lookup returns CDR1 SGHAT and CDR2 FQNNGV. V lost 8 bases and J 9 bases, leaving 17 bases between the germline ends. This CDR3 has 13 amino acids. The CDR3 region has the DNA TGTGCCAGCCGGTCGACTAGAAGGGTTGAGCAGTTCTTC. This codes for CASRSTRRVEQFF.

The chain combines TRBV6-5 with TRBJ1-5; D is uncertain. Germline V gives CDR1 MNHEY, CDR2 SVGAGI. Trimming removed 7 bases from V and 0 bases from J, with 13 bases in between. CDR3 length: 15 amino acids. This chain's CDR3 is CASNPDGNSNQPQHF. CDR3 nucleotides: TGTGCCAGCAACCCCGACGGAAATAGCAATCAGCCCCAGCATTTT.

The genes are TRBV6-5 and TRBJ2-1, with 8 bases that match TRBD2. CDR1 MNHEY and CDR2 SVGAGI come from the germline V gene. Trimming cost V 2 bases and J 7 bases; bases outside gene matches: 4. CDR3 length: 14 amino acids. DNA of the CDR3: TGTGCCAGCAGTTACGGGCCGGGGGGGAATGAGCAGTTCTTC. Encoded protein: CASSYGPGGNEQFF.

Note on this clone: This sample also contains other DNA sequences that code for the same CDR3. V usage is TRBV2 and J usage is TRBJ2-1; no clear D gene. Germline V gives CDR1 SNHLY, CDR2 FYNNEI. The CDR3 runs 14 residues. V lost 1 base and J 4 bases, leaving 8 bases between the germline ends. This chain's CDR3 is CASSEGSAYNEQFF. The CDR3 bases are TGTGCCAGCAGTGAAGGCTCAGCTTACAATGAGCAGTTCTTC.

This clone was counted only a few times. The CDR3 reads CSASLRESYNEQFF. The CDR3 DNA reads TGCAGCGCCTCACTCCGGGAGTCCTACAATGAGCAGTTCTTC. This chain connects TRBV29-1 to TRBJ2-1, with D tentatively TRBD2 (6 bases). The CDR3 covers 14 residues. V was cut by 7 bases and J by 1 base, with 14 bases left in between. Germline V gene lookup returns CDR1 SQVTM and CDR2 ANQGSEA.

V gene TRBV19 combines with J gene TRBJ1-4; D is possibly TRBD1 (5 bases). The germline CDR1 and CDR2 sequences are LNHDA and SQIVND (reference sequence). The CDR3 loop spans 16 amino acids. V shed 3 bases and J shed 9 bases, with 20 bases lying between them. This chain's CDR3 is CASSMHTGSKGQKLFF. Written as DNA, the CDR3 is TGTGCCAGTAGTATGCACACAGGCTCTAAGGGTCAAAAACTGTTTTTT.

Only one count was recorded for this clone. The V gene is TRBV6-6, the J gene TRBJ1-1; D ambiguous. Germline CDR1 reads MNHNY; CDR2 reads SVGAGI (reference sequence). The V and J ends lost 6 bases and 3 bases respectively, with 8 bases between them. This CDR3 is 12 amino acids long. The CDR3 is CASRYSDTEAFF. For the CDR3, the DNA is TGTGCCAGCAGGTACAGCGACACTGAAGCTTTCTTT.

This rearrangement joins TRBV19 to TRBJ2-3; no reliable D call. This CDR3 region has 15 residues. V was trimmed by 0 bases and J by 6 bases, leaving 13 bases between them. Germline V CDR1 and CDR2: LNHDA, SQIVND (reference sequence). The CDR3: CASSIDWKTGDTQYF. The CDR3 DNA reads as TGTGCCAGTAGTATAGATTGGAAAACTGGGGATACGCAGTATTTT.

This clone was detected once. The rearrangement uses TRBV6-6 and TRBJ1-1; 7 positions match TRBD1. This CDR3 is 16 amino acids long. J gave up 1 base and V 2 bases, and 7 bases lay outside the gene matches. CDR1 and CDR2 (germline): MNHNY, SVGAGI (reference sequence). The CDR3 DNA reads TGTGCCAGCAGTTACAACCCCAGGACAGGGAACACTGAAGCTTTCTTT. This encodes CASSYNPRTGNTEAFF.

The CDR3 spells CASSQTSGDTDTQYF. In DNA, the CDR3 is TGTGCCAGCAGCCAGACTAGCGGGGACACAGATACGCAGTATTTT. The V and J genes are TRBV7-6 and TRBJ2-3; 11 nucleotides align to TRBD2. The CDR3 has 15 residues. The germline V gene has CDR1 SGHVS and CDR2 FNYEAQ. Germline trimming cut 5 bases from V and 2 bases from J; bases unmatched to any gene: 3.

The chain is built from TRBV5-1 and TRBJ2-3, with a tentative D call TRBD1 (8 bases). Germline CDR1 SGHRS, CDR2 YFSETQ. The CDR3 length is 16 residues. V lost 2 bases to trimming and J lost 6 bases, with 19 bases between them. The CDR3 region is CASSLTRTGRDDTQYF. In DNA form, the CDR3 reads TGCGCCAGCAGCTTAACCAGGACAGGGAGGGACGATACGCAGTATTTT.

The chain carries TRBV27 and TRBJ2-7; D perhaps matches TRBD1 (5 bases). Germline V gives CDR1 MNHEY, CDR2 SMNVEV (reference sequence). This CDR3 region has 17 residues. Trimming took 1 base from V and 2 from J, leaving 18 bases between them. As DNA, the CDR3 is TGTGCCAGCAGTTTATTTTTGGGGCCGTTCCCCCCCTACGAGCAGTACTTC. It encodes CASSLFLGPFPPYEQYF.

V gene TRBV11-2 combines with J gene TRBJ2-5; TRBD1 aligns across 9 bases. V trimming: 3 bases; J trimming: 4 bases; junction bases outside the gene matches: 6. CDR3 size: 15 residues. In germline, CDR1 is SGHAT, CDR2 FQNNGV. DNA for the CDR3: TGTGCCAGCAGCTTCGGGACAGGGATCTTAGAGACCCAGTACTTC. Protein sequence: CASSFGTGILETQYF.